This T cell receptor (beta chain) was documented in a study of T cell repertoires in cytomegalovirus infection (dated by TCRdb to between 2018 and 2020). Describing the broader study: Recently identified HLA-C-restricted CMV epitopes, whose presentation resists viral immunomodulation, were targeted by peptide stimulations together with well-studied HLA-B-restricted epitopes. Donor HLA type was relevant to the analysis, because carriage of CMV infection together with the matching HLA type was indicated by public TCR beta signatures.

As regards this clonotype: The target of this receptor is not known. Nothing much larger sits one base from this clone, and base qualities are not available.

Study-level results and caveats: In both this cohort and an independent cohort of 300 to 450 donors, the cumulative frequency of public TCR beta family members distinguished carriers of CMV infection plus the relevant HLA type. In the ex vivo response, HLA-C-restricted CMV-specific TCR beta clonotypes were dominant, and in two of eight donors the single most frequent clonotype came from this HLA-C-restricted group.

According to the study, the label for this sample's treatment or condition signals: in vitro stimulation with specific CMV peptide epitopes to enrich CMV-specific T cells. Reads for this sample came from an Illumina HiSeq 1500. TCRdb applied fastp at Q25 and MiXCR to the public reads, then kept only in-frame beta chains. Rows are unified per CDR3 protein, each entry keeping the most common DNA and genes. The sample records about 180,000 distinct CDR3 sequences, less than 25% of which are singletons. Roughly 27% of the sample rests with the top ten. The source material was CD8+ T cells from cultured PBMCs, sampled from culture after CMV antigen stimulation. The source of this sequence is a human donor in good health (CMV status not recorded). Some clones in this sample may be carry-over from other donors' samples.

The DNA reads TGTGCCAGCAGTACGGGAACCTCCTACGAGCAGTACTTC. Translation gives CASSTGTSYEQYF. The V and J segments used are TRBV6-1 and TRBJ2-7; TRBD2 is possibly the D segment (5 matching bases). The germline V gene sets CDR1 to MNHNS and CDR2 to SASEGT. Trimming at the junction amounts to 5 bases on V and 0 bases on J, and the germline ends lie 8 bases apart. The CDR3 runs 13 residues from the cysteine to the phenylalanine. The kept DNA is CDR3 alone, 39 bases in frame from the first base.